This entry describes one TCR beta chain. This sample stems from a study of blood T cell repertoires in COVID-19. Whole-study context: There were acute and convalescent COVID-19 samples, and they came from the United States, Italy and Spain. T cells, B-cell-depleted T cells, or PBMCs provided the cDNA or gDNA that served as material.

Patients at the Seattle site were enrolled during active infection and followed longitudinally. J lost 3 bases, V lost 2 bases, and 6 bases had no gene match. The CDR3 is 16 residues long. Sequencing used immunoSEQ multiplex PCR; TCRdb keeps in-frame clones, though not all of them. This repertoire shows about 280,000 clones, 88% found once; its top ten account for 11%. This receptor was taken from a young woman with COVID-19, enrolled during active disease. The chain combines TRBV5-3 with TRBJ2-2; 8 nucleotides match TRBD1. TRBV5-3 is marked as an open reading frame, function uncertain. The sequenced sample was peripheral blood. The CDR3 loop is CARSFPTTGDTGELFF. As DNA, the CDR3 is TGTGCCAGAAGCTTCCCAACGACAGGGGACACCGGGGAGCTGTTTTTT.